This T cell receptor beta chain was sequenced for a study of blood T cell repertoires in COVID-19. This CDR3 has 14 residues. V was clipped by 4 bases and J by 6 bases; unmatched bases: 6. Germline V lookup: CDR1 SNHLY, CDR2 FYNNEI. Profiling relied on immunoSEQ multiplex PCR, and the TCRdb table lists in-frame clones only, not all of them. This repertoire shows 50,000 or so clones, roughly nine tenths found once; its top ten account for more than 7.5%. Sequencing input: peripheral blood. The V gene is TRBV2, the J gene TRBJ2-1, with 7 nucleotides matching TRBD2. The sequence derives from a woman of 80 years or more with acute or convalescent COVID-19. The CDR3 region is CASSGSGILNEQFF. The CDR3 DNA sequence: TGTGCCAGCAGTGGGAGCGGGATACTCAATGAGCAGTTCTTC. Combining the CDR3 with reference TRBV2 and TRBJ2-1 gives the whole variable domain EPEVTQTPSHQVTQMGQEVILRCVPISNHLYFYWYRQILGQKVEFLVSFYNNEISEKSEIFDDQFSVERPDGSNFTLKIRSTKLEDSAMYFCASSGSGILNEQFFGPGTRLTVL.